This TCR beta chain comes out of a study of shared clonotypes between healthy human individuals. Looking at the study overall: Per donor, three plates held CD4 naive cells, three held CD4 memory, two held CD8 naive and one held CD8 memory. Study-level results: Rarefaction demonstrated incomplete sorted-subset sequencing despite large depth.

J lost 5 bases, V lost 3 bases, and 6 bases had no gene match. Germline values: CDR1 SGHAT, CDR2 FQNNGV. The CDR3 is 14 residues long. Notes on this clone: Its cognate antigen is unknown.

Assay used: immunoSEQ multiplex PCR; TCRdb lists only in-frame clones, some missing. The table includes about 120,000 clones, roughly 70% detected once. Everyone who donated was a Caucasian adult who lived in Nashville, Tennessee. Researchers reported that CD8 memory united CD45RO+ cells with CCR7-negative CD45RA+ TemRA cells. This receptor was obtained from a woman aged 25-40 years in good health. The rearrangement links TRBV11-2 to TRBJ2-7; TRBD2 aligns across 8 bases. The sample consisted of memory CD8+ T cells sorted from blood. The subset here: CD45RO+ cells pooled with CCR7-negative TemRA cells. In nucleotides, the CDR3 is TGTGCCAGCAGCTTTAGCGGGATCGTCGACGAGCAGTACTTC. Translated: CASSFSGIVDEQYF.